This T cell receptor beta chain was retrieved from a study of blood T cell repertoires in COVID-19. This table comes from immunoSEQ multiplex PCR, and its TCRdb copy is limited to in-frame clones, with some not included. Found here are some 340,000 clones, roughly four fifths of them singletons; the top ten hold 5.1%. Germline CDR1 and CDR2: SGHRS and YFSETQ. V gave up 0 bases and J gave up 5 bases; unmatched junction bases: 9. The CDR3 has 16 residues. Sequenced sample: PBMCs or T cells enriched from blood (not recorded which). The TCR sequence derives from a woman in her forties or fifties who had recovered from COVID-19. The chain has TRBV5-1 and TRBJ1-1; 8 bases line up with TRBD1. CDR3 protein: CASSLVGRGLGTEAFF. CDR3 nucleotide sequence: TGCGCCAGCAGCTTGGTGGGCAGGGGGCTGGGTACTGAAGCTTTCTTT.